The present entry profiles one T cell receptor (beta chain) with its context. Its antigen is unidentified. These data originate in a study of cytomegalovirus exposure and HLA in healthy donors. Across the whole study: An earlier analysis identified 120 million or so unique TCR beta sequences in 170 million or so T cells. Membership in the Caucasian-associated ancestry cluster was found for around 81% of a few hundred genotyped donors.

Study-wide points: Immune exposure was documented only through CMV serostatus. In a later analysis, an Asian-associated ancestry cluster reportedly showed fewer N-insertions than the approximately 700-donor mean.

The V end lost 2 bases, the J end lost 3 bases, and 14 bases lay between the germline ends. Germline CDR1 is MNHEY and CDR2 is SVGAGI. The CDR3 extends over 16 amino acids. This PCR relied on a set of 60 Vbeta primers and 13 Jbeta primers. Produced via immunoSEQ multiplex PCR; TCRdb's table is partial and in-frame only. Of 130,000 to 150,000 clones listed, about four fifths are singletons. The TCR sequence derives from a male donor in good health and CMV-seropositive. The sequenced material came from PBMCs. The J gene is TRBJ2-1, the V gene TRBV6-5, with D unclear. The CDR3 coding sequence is TGTGCCAGCAGTTACATCGGGTTAGCCGTCTACAATGAGCAGTTCTTC. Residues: CASSYIGLAVYNEQFF.